The next 9 T cell receptor beta chains were all read from a single sample in a study of T-cell memory formation after mild COVID-19. TCRdb independently ran MiXCR on the 5' RACE reads; one entry per CDR3 protein. The sample lists more than 150,000 distinct CDR3 sequences, 18% seen once, with 3% to 4% in the top ten. The sequenced material came from PBMCs or a T cell subset sorted from them (not recorded which). These receptors all stem from a man younger than 30 who had mild COVID-19 (a few samples of this study predate the infection). Cell type and time point are not known.

This clonotype was observed a handful of times. The chain is built from TRBV12-3 or TRBV12-4 and TRBJ1-3; D is possibly TRBD1 (6 bases). CDR3 length equals 14 residues. The V end was cut by 7 bases, the J end by 2 bases, with 12 bases between. The CDR3 loop reads CASTPGAAGNTIYF. The CDR3, as DNA: TGTGCCAGCACCCCGGGGGCAGCTGGAAACACCATATATTTT.

At least ten counts were recorded for this clonotype. The chain joins TRBV30 to TRBJ2-7, with D tentatively TRBD2 (5 bases). Per germline, CDR1 GTSNPN and CDR2 SVGIG (reference sequence). The CDR3 length is 14 residues. The ends were cut back, 3 bases at V and 2 bases at J, with 14 bases in the middle. CDR3 nucleotides: TGTGCCTGGAGCCCCCCCCTAGCTCCCTACGAGCAGTACTTC. It is translated as CAWSPPLAPYEQYF.

This clonotype was counted ten times or more. The chain carries TRBV5-1 and TRBJ1-1, with a tentative D call TRBD1 (5 bases). CDR1 is SGHRS and CDR2 is YFSETQ in the germline V gene. The length of the CDR3 is 17 residues. V lost 1 base and J lost 3, with 19 bases in between. In nucleotides, the CDR3 is TGCGCCAGCAGCTTGAGGGGAGGTGGGTACAGCGACACTGAAGCTTTCTTT. Translation: CASSLRGGGYSDTEAFF.

The CDR3 loop is CASSLAGTSNTEAFF. CDR3 bases: TGTGCCAGCAGCTTAGCCGGGACTTCGAACACTGAAGCTTTCTTT. This sequence joins TRBV7-2 and TRBJ1-1, with D perhaps matching TRBD1 (5 bases). The CDR3 consists of 15 residues. V was cut by 0 bases and J by 1 base, with 9 bases left in between. Germline lookup yields CDR1 SGHTA and CDR2 FQGNSA.

There are many counts of this clonotype. The V gene is TRBV12-5, the J gene TRBJ2-2; a weak D match, TRBD1 (6 bases). From germline, CDR1 is LGHNT and CDR2 FRNRAP. The V gene lost 2 bases and the J gene lost 5 bases, with 15 bases spanning the gap. The CDR3 has 16 residues. CDR3 in amino acids: CASGLLTGHLTGELFF. DNA for the CDR3: TGTGCTAGTGGTTTGCTTACGGGACACCTAACCGGGGAGCTGTTTTTT.

The chain recombines TRBV2 with TRBJ2-6; D not certain. With 6 bases removed from V and 1 base from J, the gap between germline ends came to 10 bases. This CDR3 has 15 residues. Germline values: CDR1 SNHLY, CDR2 FYNNEI. The CDR3: CASSPEKSGANVLTF. CDR3 coding DNA: TGTGCCAGCAGCCCCGAGAAATCTGGGGCCAACGTCCTGACTTTC. The full variable domain, rest sourced from reference TRBV2 and TRBJ2-6, is EPEVTQTPSHQVTQMGQEVILRCVPISNHLYFYWYRQILGQKVEFLVSFYNNEISEKSEIFDDQFSVERPDGSNFTLKIRSTKLEDSAMYFCASSPEKSGANVLTFGAGSRLTVL.

The chain couples TRBV7-9 to TRBJ1-5, with 10 bases lining up with TRBD1. The CDR3 totals 18 residues. From germline, CDR1 is SEHNR and CDR2 FQNEAQ (reference sequence). J lost 5 bases, V lost 6 bases, and 16 bases had no gene match. CDR3 DNA: TGTGCCAGCAGTCGGACCCGGACAGGGGGAATCTTTGATCAGCCCCAGCATTTT. Translating gives CASSRTRTGGIFDQPQHF. The whole variable domain, remainder taken from reference TRBV7-9 and TRBJ1-5, is DTGVSQNPRHKITKRGQNVTFRCDPISEHNRLYWYRQTLGQGPEFLTYFQNEAQLEKSRLLSDRFSAERPKGSFSTLEIQRTEQGDSAMYLCASSRTRTGGIFDQPQHFGDGTRLSIL.

The chain uses TRBV15 and TRBJ2-5, with D unclear. The CDR3 sequence is 15 residues long. Trimming took off 8 bases at V and 5 bases at J, with 21 bases between the two ends. In germline, CDR1 is LNHNV, CDR2 YYDKDF (reference sequence). The CDR3 spells CATHAPDARRETQYF. CDR3 nucleotide sequence: TGTGCCACCCACGCCCCGGATGCCCGCAGGGAGACCCAGTACTTC.

The genes are TRBV28 and TRBJ2-1; 7 bases fit TRBD1. The trim removed 6 bases at V and 9 bases at J, leaving 5 bases unmatched. Germline lookup yields CDR1 MDHEN and CDR2 SYDVKM. CDR3 length equals 12 residues. CDR3 coding DNA: TGTGCCAGCAGACACAGGGGTAGTGAGCAGTTCTTC. This encodes CASRHRGSEQFF.